Listed below are T cell receptor beta chains from one sample, sequenced in a study of molecular identifiers for immune sequencing clone quantification. MiXCR, run by TCRdb on the PCR reads, gives a single entry per CDR3 protein. The table shows some 91,000 distinct CDR3 sequences, with 24% occurring only once. Source material: naive CD8+ T cells from blood, with Jurkat cell RNA spiked in. The source is a human donor in good health. Some libraries in this study had Jurkat cell RNA spiked in. Each CDR3 is given with its conserved first and last residue. D genes are given only for firm matches. A clone size is listed for some rows: how often the clone was seen (once, few, many), or a class if it is expanded.

TRBJ2-5 many TRBD2 TRBV4-3 CASSQDKGPSGRETQYF TGCGCCAGCAGCCAAGATAAGGGCCCTAGCGGGAGAGAGACCCAGTACTTC
TRBJ2-2 many . TRBV7-9 CASSPPPNTGELFF TGTGCCAGCAGCCCTCCACCGAACACCGGGGAGCTGTTTTTT
TRBJ2-1 . TRBD2 TRBV7-9 CASSLSGGSLHEQFF TGTGCCAGCAGCTTATCGGGGGGGTCTCTGCATGAGCAGTTCTTC
TRBJ2-5 few TRBD2 TRBV7-9 CASSPTGLARETQYF TGTGCCAGCAGCCCAACGGGACTAGCACGGGAGACCCAGTACTTC
TRBJ2-5 many TRBD1 TRBV9 CASSVGGGAGETQYF TGTGCCAGCAGCGTAGGAGGGGGCGCGGGTGAGACCCAGTACTTC
TRBJ2-3 many TRBD1 TRBV27 CASSLSKTGGLTDTQYF TGTGCCAGCAGTTTATCGAAGACAGGGGGATTAACAGATACGCAGTATTTT
TRBJ2-7 many . TRBV20-1 CSVRRRLSYEQYF TGCAGTGTCCGCCGGCGGCTCTCCTACGAGCAGTACTTC
TRBJ2-2 many TRBD1 TRBV27 CASSLQGAAIGELFF TGTGCCAGCAGTCTACAGGGGGCGGCGATCGGGGAGCTGTTTTTT
TRBJ1-1 . . TRBV3-1 CATQPSYGVNTEAFF TGTGCCACCCAACCATCATATGGGGTGAACACTGAAGCTTTCTTT
TRBJ1-2 . . TRBV4-3 CASSQDLATDYYGYTF TGCGCCAGCAGCCAAGATCTCGCCACAGATTACTATGGCTACACCTTC
TRBJ2-1 few . TRBV6-1 CASSVISGGTYNEQFF TGTGCCAGCAGTGTGATTTCTGGCGGGACCTACAATGAGCAGTTCTTC
TRBJ2-1 many . TRBV5-5 CASSLLAETYNEQFF TGTGCCAGCAGCTTGTTAGCGGAGACCTACAATGAGCAGTTCTTC
TRBJ1-1 many . TRBV4-1 CASSQEGGGGTEAFF TGCGCCAGCAGCCAAGAAGGTGGGGGGGGTACTGAAGCTTTCTTT
TRBJ1-1 many TRBD1 TRBV7-9 CASSRSSAGTGISTEAFF TGTGCCAGCAGCCGCAGCTCAGCCGGGACAGGGATTAGCACTGAAGCTTTCTTT
TRBJ2-7 many . TRBV5-6 CASSPSRGFSYEQYF TGTGCCAGCAGCCCAAGCAGGGGTTTCTCCTACGAGCAGTACTTC
TRBJ2-3 many TRBD2 TRBV9 CASSPAGEGADTQYF TGTGCCAGCAGTCCAGCGGGAGAAGGGGCAGATACGCAGTATTTT
TRBJ2-6 many . TRBV6-5 CASSQNSGANVLTF TGTGCCAGCAGTCAGAACTCTGGGGCCAACGTCCTGACTTTC
TRBJ2-4 many . TRBV20-1 CSARYERDSKKNIQYF TGCAGTGCTAGATACGAAAGAGACAGCAAAAAAAACATTCAGTACTTC
TRBJ2-2 few . TRBV4-3 CASSQDRAPGTGELFF TGCGCCAGCAGCCAAGATCGAGCGCCAGGCACCGGGGAGCTGTTTTTT
TRBJ2-5 . . TRBV5-3 CASIKWGVEETQHF TGTGCCAGCATTAAATGGGGGGTAGAAGAGACCCAGCACTTC
TRBJ2-6 . TRBD1 TRBV4-3 CASSQGTGYTGANVLTF TGCGCCAGCAGCCAAGGGACAGGGTATACTGGGGCCAACGTCCTGACTTTC
TRBJ2-3 . TRBD2 TRBV4-3 CASNHATSTGTQYF TGCGCCAGCAACCATGCGACTAGCACAGGTACGCAGTATTTT
TRBJ2-7 many . TRBV10-3 CAISVSGYEQYF TGTGCCATCAGTGTATCAGGGTACGAGCAGTACTTC
TRBJ2-3 . . TRBV5-8 CASTWDGPQYF TGTGCCAGCACCTGGGATGGACCGCAGTATTTT
TRBJ2-7 many TRBD2 TRBV20-1 CSALAGKTYEQYF TGCAGTGCCTTAGCGGGGAAAACCTACGAGCAGTACTTC
TRBJ2-7 few TRBD1 TRBV7-3 CASSSDRGYEQYF TGTGCCAGCAGCTCCGACAGGGGTTACGAGCAGTACTTC
TRBJ1-6 few TRBD1 TRBV14 CASSQVTQGATIRYSPLHF TGTGCCAGCAGCCAAGTAACGCAGGGGGCCACTATAAGATATTCACCCCTCCACTTT
TRBJ2-1 . . TRBV7-9 CASSADRGEGLEYNEQFF TGTGCCAGCAGCGCAGATAGGGGGGAGGGACTCGAATACAATGAGCAGTTCTTC
TRBJ2-6 many . TRBV12-3/TRBV12-4 CASTDRPGANVLTF TGTGCCAGCACCGATCGACCTGGGGCCAACGTCCTGACTTTC
TRBJ2-7 . TRBD2 TRBV20-1 CSATGLAGENYEQYF TGCAGTGCCACGGGACTAGCGGGGGAAAACTACGAGCAGTACTTC
TRBJ2-7 few TRBD2 TRBV28 CASSPGWGGSYEQYF TGTGCCAGCAGTCCCGGTTGGGGGGGGTCCTACGAGCAGTACTTC
TRBJ1-5 few . TRBV7-8 CASSLVSGISNQPQHF TGTGCCAGCAGCTTAGTTTCAGGGATCAGCAATCAGCCCCAGCATTTT
TRBJ1-3 . TRBD1 TRBV20-1 CSAIPAGQGNTLYF TGCAGTGCGATCCCCGCTGGACAGGGAAACACCTTATATTTT
TRBJ2-2 many . TRBV5-1 CASSLVLENTGELFF TGCGCCAGCAGCTTGGTCCTAGAGAACACCGGGGAGCTGTTTTTT
TRBJ2-1 few . TRBV3-1 CASSQERVGYQLGNEQFF TGTGCCAGCAGCCAAGAACGGGTAGGGTATCAGCTAGGCAATGAGCAGTTCTTC
TRBJ2-3 . . TRBV2 CAIQGSSAGPRPRPDPPYF TGTGCCATCCAGGGTTCGTCTGCTGGCCCGCGACCCCGCCCAGATCCGCCGTATTTT
TRBJ2-7 . . TRBV27 CASSLMGSYEQYF TGTGCCAGCAGTTTAATGGGGAGCTACGAGCAGTACTTC
TRBJ1-2 many . TRBV7-9 CASSPVDSLEELRYGYTF TGTGCCAGCAGCCCCGTCGACAGCCTGGAAGAACTACGCTATGGCTACACCTTC
TRBJ2-2 . . TRBV11-2 CASIQIDLSLSGELFF TGTGCCAGCATCCAAATCGACCTGAGCTTGTCCGGGGAGCTGTTTTTT
TRBJ2-7 many . TRBV7-9 CASSLAAYEQYF TGTGCCAGCAGCTTAGCGGCCTACGAGCAGTACTTC
TRBJ2-1 many TRBD2 TRBV25-1 CASSENLAGDEQFF TGTGCCAGCAGTGAAAACCTAGCGGGCGATGAGCAGTTCTTC
TRBJ2-7 many . TRBV5-1 CASSISGAYEQYF TGCGCCAGCAGCATATCGGGGGCCTACGAGCAGTACTTC
TRBJ2-5 . . TRBV12-3/TRBV12-4 CASSSPSRETQYF TGTGCCAGCAGTTCACCCAGCAGAGAGACCCAGTACTTC
TRBJ1-3 many . TRBV20-1 CSARDRADSGNTIYF TGCAGTGCTAGAGATAGGGCAGACTCTGGAAACACCATATATTTT
TRBJ1-1 many . TRBV19 CASSITLSAEAFF TGTGCCAGTAGTATAACCCTCTCAGCTGAAGCTTTCTTT
TRBJ2-6 many . TRBV5-4 CASSEGEFGANVLTF TGTGCCAGCAGTGAAGGGGAGTTTGGGGCCAACGTCCTGACTTTC
TRBJ2-3 many TRBD2 TRBV5-4 CASSLAGAKEGTDTQYF TGTGCCAGCAGCTTAGCGGGAGCTAAAGAGGGCACAGATACGCAGTATTTT
TRBJ1-5 many . TRBV6-7 CASSYLKGRYKPQHF TGTGCCAGCAGTTACCTCAAGGGCAGGTACAAACCCCAGCATTTT
TRBJ2-7 many . TRBV19 CASGVQGRPYEQYF TGTGCCAGCGGAGTTCAGGGACGGCCCTACGAGCAGTACTTC
TRBJ2-2 . . TRBV5-8 CASSPVGRHPSTGELFF TGTGCCAGCAGCCCGGTCGGTAGACATCCGAGCACCGGGGAGCTGTTTTTT
TRBJ2-7 . TRBD1 TRBV5-1 CASSLVSDRTYEQYF TGCGCCAGCAGCTTGGTTTCGGACAGGACCTACGAGCAGTACTTC
TRBJ2-5 few . TRBV29-1 CSVDLRGSQKETQYF TGCAGCGTTGATCTAAGGGGCAGCCAGAAAGAGACCCAGTACTTC
TRBJ1-6 many . TRBV12-3/TRBV12-4 CASSVIHRVFNSPLHF TGTGCCAGCAGTGTAATCCACAGGGTTTTTAATTCACCCCTCCACTTT
TRBJ1-1 many . TRBV5-1 CASSEGRMNTEAFF TGCGCCAGCAGCGAGGGACGGATGAACACTGAAGCTTTCTTT
TRBJ1-5 few . TRBV2 CASSEALSRRADNQPQHF TGTGCCAGCAGTGAAGCGCTCAGTAGGAGGGCGGACAATCAGCCCCAGCATTTT
TRBJ1-3 many . TRBV12-3/TRBV12-4 CAHSSGNTIYF TGTGCCCATAGCTCTGGAAACACCATATATTTT
TRBJ2-6 . . TRBV6-6 CASGYGSGADVLTF TGTGCCAGCGGTTACGGCTCTGGGGCCGACGTCCTGACTTTC
TRBJ2-5 many . TRBV7-9 CASSGPGLLSRETQYF TGTGCCAGCAGCGGTCCCGGGCTCCTAAGTCGGGAGACCCAGTACTTC
TRBJ1-1 many TRBD1 TRBV7-9 CASSPRTGPFPNTEAFF TGTGCCAGCAGCCCCCGGACAGGACCCTTTCCGAACACTGAAGCTTTCTTT